This T cell receptor beta chain was documented in a study of cytomegalovirus exposure and HLA in healthy donors. Looking at the study overall: About 85 million unique TCR sequences came from HLA-typed donors in an early release. Study findings and constraints: Most of the TCR beta V segments (in an earlier analysis) were productive either about 87% or about 30% of the time. DRB1 showed the most TCR associations and HLA-C the fewest in a later analysis, as rates varied by HLA locus. Several V segments, TRBV6-2 and TRBV6-3 among them, could not be told apart and were dropped.

Per the germline V gene, CDR1 is MNHNS and CDR2 is SASEGT. Trimming stripped 5 bases from V and 6 bases from J, with 14 bases between. This CDR3 is 14 amino acids long. It was with 60 Vbeta and 13 Jbeta primers that the PCR ran. Profiled with immunoSEQ multiplex PCR; TCRdb holds only in-frame clones, not every one. There are 120,000 or so clones in the sample; 70% to 85% occur only once, and approximately 6.3% lies in the top ten. A few counts support this clone. Its matching antigen is unknown. Sequenced input: PBMCs. The rearrangement links TRBV6-1 to TRBJ1-5; tentative D call: TRBD1 (6 bases). The sequence was obtained from a man between 18 and 29 years old in good health and CMV-seropositive. CDR3 nucleotide sequence: TGTGCCAGCAGTTTATCAGGGGTCCGTCAGCCCCAGCATTTT. Its translation is CASSLSGVRQPQHF.